A single sample is the source of the 25 T cell receptor beta chains below, sequenced in a study of blood T cell repertoires in COVID-19. Clones were read by immunoSEQ multiplex PCR, and TCRdb kept only the in-frame ones, dropping some. Of a few hundred thousand clones listed, about 88% are singletons. The specimen sequenced was peripheral blood. The receptors shown here come from a woman aged 65 to 85 with COVID-19, enrolled during active disease.

This chain joins TRBV11-1 and TRBJ1-2, with 9 bases aligning to TRBD1. This CDR3 contains 14 residues. The ends lost 6 bases at V and 4 bases at J; junction bases unmatched: 6. The germline V gene has CDR1 SGHAT and CDR2 FQDESV (reference sequence). CDR3 loop: CASRPTGGTYGYTF. DNA of the CDR3: TGTGCCAGCAGACCGACAGGGGGGACCTATGGCTACACCTTC.

The chain recombines TRBV19 with TRBJ1-1; D ambiguous. Trimming pared 6 bases from V and 0 bases from J, leaving 5 bases between. Germline CDR1 and CDR2: LNHDA and SQIVND (reference sequence). This CDR3 spans 12 amino acids. The CDR3 loop reads CASSRLNTEAFF. The CDR3 DNA is TGTGCCAGTAGCAGGCTGAACACTGAAGCTTTCTTT.

The rearrangement links TRBV19 to TRBJ1-2, with D unresolved. Germline V lookup: CDR1 LNHDA, CDR2 SQIVND (reference sequence). The CDR3 has 12 amino acids. V was trimmed by 5 bases and J by 4 bases, leaving 8 bases between them. CDR3 DNA: TGTGCCAGTAGTGCGGGTCTCTATGGCTACACCTTC. Protein sequence: CASSAGLYGYTF. Full variable domain (missing parts from reference TRBV19 and TRBJ1-2): DGGITQSPKYLFRKEGQNVTLSCEQNLNHDAMYWYRQDPGQGLRLIYYSQIVNDFQKGDIAEGYSVSREKKESFPLTVTSAQKNPTAFYLCASSAGLYGYTFGSGTRLTVV.

This chain connects TRBV2 to TRBJ1-2, with 9 bases identical to TRBD1. V gave up 6 bases and J gave up 4 bases; unmatched junction bases: 6. The length of the CDR3 is 14 residues. Looked up from germline, CDR1 is SNHLY and CDR2 is FYNNEI. The CDR3 spells CASRPGQGFYGYTF. The CDR3 region has the DNA TGTGCCAGCAGGCCGGGACAGGGCTTCTATGGCTACACCTTC. Looking up the rest from reference TRBV2 and TRBJ1-2 gives the full variable domain: EPEVTQTPSHQVTQMGQEVILRCVPISNHLYFYWYRQILGQKVEFLVSFYNNEISEKSEIFDDQFSVERPDGSNFTLKIRSTKLEDSAMYFCASRPGQGFYGYTFGSGTRLTVV.

The chain recombines TRBV2 with TRBJ2-1; D remains ambiguous. V was pared by 7 bases and J by 5 bases, with 6 bases between. The CDR3 is 11 residues long. Germline CDR1 is SNHLY and CDR2 is FYNNEI. The CDR3 here is CASISNNEQFF. For the CDR3, the DNA is TGTGCCAGCATTAGTAACAATGAGCAGTTCTTC.

V gene TRBV7-9 combines with J gene TRBJ2-7; 10 bases agree with TRBD2. With 4 bases clipped from V and 6 bases from J, the junction kept 12 bases outside the gene matches. Looked up from germline, CDR1 is SEHNR and CDR2 is FQNEAQ (reference sequence). The CDR3 contains 16 residues. CDR3 nucleotide sequence: TGTGCCAGCAGCTCAACCACTAGCGGGGCACGGGCCGAGCAGTACTTC. Protein product: CASSSTTSGARAEQYF.

To note about this clone: At the DNA level, this CDR3 is encoded by other sequences in the same sample as well. The rearrangement joins TRBV27 to TRBJ2-1; D remains ambiguous. This CDR3 has 12 residues. The germline V and J ends were trimmed by 0 bases and 6 bases, with 3 bases remaining between them. CDR1 and CDR2 (germline): MNHEY, SMNVEV (reference sequence). The CDR3 sequence is CASSLSSNEQFF. The CDR3 region has the DNA TGTGCCAGCAGTTTATCGAGCAATGAGCAGTTCTTC.

The chain combines TRBV19 with TRBJ1-4; tentatively, D is TRBD1 (5 bases). The CDR3 sequence is 14 residues long. CDR1 is LNHDA, CDR2 SQIVND, per germline (reference sequence). V gave up 4 bases and J gave up 7 bases, with 13 bases separating them. CDR3 sequence: CASSSRRDVEKLFF. The CDR3 DNA reads as TGTGCCAGTAGTAGCAGGAGGGACGTTGAAAAACTGTTTTTT.

The V gene is TRBV30, the J gene TRBJ2-7; D is ambiguous. Germline loops: CDR1 GTSNPN, CDR2 SVGIG (reference sequence). Trimming pared 4 bases from V and 6 bases from J, leaving 10 bases between. The CDR3 length is 11 residues. CDR3 region: CAWTEGVEQYF. The DNA of the CDR3 is TGTGCCTGGACAGAAGGAGTCGAGCAGTACTTC.

This sequence joins TRBV6-2 or TRBV6-3 and TRBJ2-3; D not resolved. The CDR3 loop spans 17 amino acids. Germline V CDR1 and CDR2: MNHEY, SVGEGT. V lost 2 bases, J lost 0 bases, and 15 bases lay in between. The CDR3 sequence: CASSYKIGGRSTDTQYF. DNA for the CDR3: TGTGCCAGCAGTTACAAAATAGGCGGAAGGAGCACAGATACGCAGTATTTT.

The chain has TRBV12-3 or TRBV12-4 and TRBJ1-5; D unresolved. The CDR3 covers 12 residues. V shed 5 bases and J shed 9 bases, with 11 bases lying between them. The CDR3 region is CASSLRVGPQHF. The CDR3 nucleotides are TGTGCCAGCAGTCTCCGGGTGGGGCCCCAGCATTTT.

The chain employs TRBV10-3 and TRBJ1-1; D is undetermined. V was trimmed by 6 bases and J by 1 base, leaving 9 bases between them. CDR3 length: 13 amino acids. Germline V CDR1 and CDR2: ENHRY, SYGVKD. This CDR3 reads CAIRGRQNTEAFF. As DNA, the CDR3 is TGTGCCATCAGGGGCAGACAGAACACTGAAGCTTTCTTT.

This clone was observed once. The chain recombines TRBV28 with TRBJ2-1; TRBD1 matches at 9 bases. The germline V gene encodes CDR1 MDHEN and CDR2 SYDVKM. This CDR3 contains 15 residues. The V segment lost 5 bases and the J segment 7 bases; nucleotides outside the gene matches: 9. Written as DNA, the CDR3 is TGTGCCAGCAGTGCCCCGGACAGGGGAGGGAATGAGCAGTTCTTC. It translates to CASSAPDRGGNEQFF. Supplemented by reference TRBV28 and TRBJ2-1, the full variable domain reads DVKVTQSSRYLVKRTGEKVFLECVQDMDHENMFWYRQDPGLGLRLIYFSYDVKMKEKGDIPEGYSVSREKKERFSLILESASTNQTSMYLCASSAPDRGGNEQFFGPGTRLTVL.

This chain links TRBV19 with TRBJ1-2; D may be TRBD1 (6 bases). From germline, CDR1 is LNHDA and CDR2 SQIVND (reference sequence). V was trimmed by 6 bases and J by 0 bases, leaving 14 bases between them. The CDR3 runs to 15 residues. The CDR3 sequence is CASSLTGISNYGYTF. The CDR3 DNA follows: TGTGCCAGTAGCCTTACAGGGATATCTAACTATGGCTACACCTTC.

V and J are TRBV28 and TRBJ1-6; D uncertain. Germline V gives CDR1 MDHEN, CDR2 SYDVKM. Trimming shortened V by 7 bases and J by 0 bases, and 4 bases separated the two germline ends. The CDR3 covers 13 residues. CDR3 in amino acids: CASTLSYNSPLHF. The CDR3 DNA reads as TGTGCCAGCACCCTCTCCTATAATTCACCCCTCCACTTT.

CDR3 region: CASSFSGGSNQPQHF. Written as DNA, the CDR3 is TGTGCCAGCAGTTTTTCTGGGGGGAGCAATCAGCCCCAGCATTTT. The chain is built from TRBV6-5 and TRBJ1-5, with D possibly being TRBD1 (5 bases). The CDR3 spans 15 residues. Germline V gene data show CDR1 as MNHEY and CDR2 as SVGAGI. Deletions cut 4 bases from V and 1 base from J, with 11 bases between.

The V and J genes are TRBV30 and TRBJ1-2, with a weak D call TRBD1 (5 bases). The CDR3 is 13 residues long. Per the germline V gene, CDR1 is GTSNPN and CDR2 is SVGIG (reference sequence). V shed 0 bases and J shed 6 bases, with 11 bases lying between them. CDR3 protein: CAWSVQEGNGYTF. The CDR3 DNA sequence: TGTGCCTGGAGTGTACAGGAGGGCAATGGCTACACCTTC.

The chain employs TRBV2 and TRBJ2-2, with D unclear. The CDR3 is 12 amino acids. V was pared by 3 bases and J by 6 bases, with 5 bases between. Germline CDR1 reads SNHLY; CDR2 reads FYNNEI. The CDR3 protein is CASSDSPGELFF. In nucleotides, the CDR3 is TGTGCCAGCAGTGATAGTCCCGGGGAGCTGTTTTTT. Supplemented by reference TRBV2 and TRBJ2-2, the full variable domain reads EPEVTQTPSHQVTQMGQEVILRCVPISNHLYFYWYRQILGQKVEFLVSFYNNEISEKSEIFDDQFSVERPDGSNFTLKIRSTKLEDSAMYFCASSDSPGELFFGEGSRLTVL.

V is TRBV7-6 and J is TRBJ2-2; TRBD2 agrees at 9 bases. The CDR3 covers 19 residues. Per the germline V gene, CDR1 is SGHVS and CDR2 is FNYEAQ. Germline trimming cut 5 bases from V and 3 bases from J; bases unmatched to any gene: 16. CDR3 nucleotide sequence: TGTGCCAGCAGCCCGAGCTTAGGCGCAGCGGGGGGCGACACCGGGGAGCTGTTTTTT. Translating gives CASSPSLGAAGGDTGELFF.

This clone has only one observation. This chain connects TRBV6-5 to TRBJ2-5; 10 bases align to TRBD2. V shed 2 bases, J shed 4 bases, and the junction held 4 bases outside the gene matches. Germline lookup yields CDR1 MNHEY and CDR2 SVGAGI. The CDR3 runs to 15 residues. In DNA, the CDR3 is TGTGCCAGCAGTTACACTAGCGGGGCCCGAGAGACCCAGTACTTC. Its translation is CASSYTSGARETQYF.

This rearrangement joins TRBV2 to TRBJ2-2, with TRBD1 matching 7 bases. CDR1 is SNHLY and CDR2 is FYNNEI in the germline V gene. V gave up 6 bases and J gave up 0 bases; unmatched junction bases: 4. The length of the CDR3 is 15 residues. CDR3 coding DNA: TGTGCCAGCAGCCGGGACAGCGCGAACACCGGGGAGCTGTTTTTT. Amino acid sequence: CASSRDSANTGELFF.

The V call is TRBV11-3, the J call TRBJ1-1, with TRBD1 identical over 9 bases. The germline V gene encodes CDR1 SGHNT and CDR2 YENEEA. CDR3 size: 15 residues. J gave up 0 bases and V 5 bases, and 4 bases lay outside the gene matches. The CDR3 reads CASSAGQGLNTEAFF. The DNA for the CDR3 is TGTGCCAGCAGCGCGGGACAGGGTCTGAACACTGAAGCTTTCTTT.

This clone turned up a few times. The rearrangement links TRBV6-5 to TRBJ1-2; TRBD1 is a possible D gene (6 bases). The CDR3 is 14 amino acids. Trimming removed 10 bases from V and 0 bases from J, with 15 bases in between. Looked up from germline, CDR1 is MNHEY and CDR2 is SVGAGI. The CDR3 loop is CATYTGSTNYGYTF. The CDR3 nucleotides are TGTGCCACCTATACAGGGAGTACTAACTATGGCTACACCTTC.

The chain links TRBV18 to TRBJ2-5; D gene uncertain. This CDR3 spans 14 amino acids. The V gene's germline CDR1 is KGHSH and CDR2 LQKENI. Trimming shortened V by 2 bases and J by 2 bases, and 9 bases separated the two germline ends. CDR3 amino acids: CASSPSQQQETQYF. In DNA, the CDR3 is TGTGCCAGCTCACCATCACAGCAACAAGAGACCCAGTACTTC.

This chain uses TRBV5-1 with TRBJ2-3; 11 bases match TRBD2. With 6 bases clipped from V and 4 bases from J, the junction kept 7 bases outside the gene matches. Germline CDR1 and CDR2: SGHRS and YFSETQ. The CDR3 has 15 residues. CDR3 region: CASTPLAGGADTQYF. As DNA, the CDR3 is TGCGCCAGCACCCCCCTAGCGGGGGGTGCAGATACGCAGTATTTT.